These T cell receptor beta chains were read from a single sample in a study of blood T cell repertoires in COVID-19. Measured with immunoSEQ multiplex PCR; TCRdb has only the in-frame clones, and not every one. The table has about 210,000 clones, over 80% seen once; the top ten hold about 3.3%. What was sequenced was PBMCs or T cells enriched from blood (not recorded which). These receptors came from a woman aged 25-40 years who had been exposed to COVID-19. CDR3s include the opening cysteine and the closing phenylalanine or tryptophan. The order of the fields is clone size, D gene, CDR3 length, J gene, V gene, CDR3 DNA, CDR3 protein. D genes are given only for firm matches. Where a row states a size, it is once, few, many or the class of an expanded clone; other rows omit it.

>-|-|15|TRBJ1-1|TRBV5-4
TGTGCCAGCAGCCCTAGACAGGAGATGAACACTGAAGCTTTCTTT
CASSPRQEMNTEAFF
>-|TRBD1|17|TRBJ1-2|TRBV19
TGTGCCAGTAGTACATGGACAGGGTTTGGCTTGAACTATGGCTACACCTTC
CASSTWTGFGLNYGYTF
>-|-|11|TRBJ1-2|TRBV29-1
TGCAGCGTTGAAGGGGCCTCTGGCTACACCTTC
CSVEGASGYTF
>-|-|16|TRBJ1-2|TRBV24-1
TGTGCCACCAGTTGGGCGGGTGGAATTCTTGACTATGGCTACACCTTC
CATSWAGGILDYGYTF
>-|-|12|TRBJ2-7|TRBV27
TGTGCCACCCTTGCCTCTACAGGGGAGCAGTACTTC
CATLASTGEQYF
>-|TRBD1|14|TRBJ1-6|TRBV10-1
TGCGCCAGCAGTGAGAGGGGGCGGAATTCACCCCTCCACTTT
CASSERGRNSPLHF
>once|-|14|TRBJ1-2|TRBV3-1/TRBV3-2
TGTGCCAGCAGCCAAGAAAAAGGGCAGGGGGGCTACACCTTC
CASSQEKGQGGYTF
>-|-|16|TRBJ2-2|TRBV7-2
TGTGCCAGCAGCTTAGCGGGGCGGCCCACCACCGGGGAGCTGTTTTTT
CASSLAGRPTTGELFF
>-|-|14|TRBJ1-1|TRBV5-4
TGTGCCAGCAGCTCACAGAAGTCTAACACTGAAGCTTTCTTT
CASSSQKSNTEAFF
>-|-|11|TRBJ1-1|TRBV6-6
TGTGGCGTTGAGATGAACACTGAAGCTTTCTTT
CGVEMNTEAFF
>-|TRBD1|16|TRBJ2-1|TRBV6-1
TGTGCCAGCAGTGAATACGGGACAGGAACATACAATGAGCAGTTCTTC
CASSEYGTGTYNEQFF
>-|TRBD1|13|TRBJ1-5|TRBV2
TGTGCCAGCAGGGTAGGGGGCTCTCAGCCCCAGCATTTT
CASRVGGSQPQHF
>-|-|14|TRBJ1-5|TRBV7-2
TGTGCCAGCAGCTTAGTCGACAGTAATCAGCCCCAGCATTTT
CASSLVDSNQPQHF
>-|-|13|TRBJ1-1|TRBV6-1
TGTGCCAGCAGTGAAGGGAGGGACACTGAAGCTTTCTTT
CASSEGRDTEAFF
>-|TRBD2|15|TRBJ2-1|TRBV27
TGTGCCAGCAGGGTATCGGGGGGGCCCCACAATGAGCAGTTCTTC
CASRVSGGPHNEQFF
>-|-|14|TRBJ1-1|TRBV6-1
TGTGCCAGCAGTGAATCGCCGGGAGCCAAGGGAGCTTTCTTT
CASSESPGAKGAFF